Sequencing of this T cell receptor (beta chain) was carried out in a study of tissue T cells after allogeneic stem cell transplantation (dated by TCRdb to between 2021 and 2024). For the wider study: For tissues with multiple samples, a pathologist reviewed H&E sections and gave sequencing priority to samples with histologically apparent lymphocytes. TCR beta repertoires were profiled across many tissues obtained from research autopsies of patients with and without GVHD, as well as in mouse models of GVHD. On the human side, the study was prospective and observational, with no blinding or randomization.

The library relied on the immunoSEQ multiplex PCR assay. Adaptive Biotechnologies performed the TCRbeta CDR3 sequencing at survey depth and reported CDR3 sequences, V/J genes, productive frequency and template counts. TCR beta CDR3 regions were amplified from genomic DNA rather than RNA. The original methods were these. Pairwise repertoire overlap between tissues was quantified with Jensen-Shannon divergence, where 1 means complete divergence and 0 identical. Based on pairwise JSD values, tissues were grouped by single-linkage agglomerative hierarchical clustering, and the results were shown as dendrograms. GLIPH2 was run on all patient samples with simulation_depth 1000, kmer_min_depth 3, cdr3_length_cutoff 8, keeping groups with more than two unique CDR3s. A standardized tissue-overlap score extrapolated Jaccard GLIPH-group overlap across patients to a standard repertoire size of 1000 clones. To look at how diversity was associated with clinical or experimental variables, linear mixed-effect models were used, with tissue treated as a fixed effect and individual treated as a random effect. Not all clones reach the TCRdb copy of this immuneACCESS table, which keeps in-frame sequences only. Checked studies attribute under half of the gap to unresolved V genes and leave the rest unexplained. V and J calls plus clone size are reproduced from that table; the DNA served to infer D and trimming. This sample has approximately 12,000 clones in its table, and around three quarters of those were observed once. In total, the top ten clones hold about an eighth of the sample.

About this clone itself: Its antigen is unknown. No qualities accompany the bases; no much larger clone lies one base away.

Study-wide conclusions, independent of this receptor: Only a few T cell clones appeared in more than one patient, yet motif-based clustering showed tissue-specific repertoire signatures that were shared between patients. Sampling depth was acknowledged as a limitation, and the patient cohort was both small and clinically heterogeneous. Within patients, how anatomically similar tissues were was a major factor shaping TCR repertoire composition, regardless of disease or transplant status. Which tissue TCRs were alloreactive or antigen-specific was not determined in the study, and some clones might have been persisting host cells. In both patients and mice, only a limited portion of the TCR repertoire detected in tissues was captured by blood and spleen T cells. No blood samples were available for the non-GVHD comparator patients.

The sample's time point, from its label and the paper: human tissue collected at research (rapid) autopsy. Three non-HCT comparator patients with other cancers, having at least five GI tract samples and no known GI disease at death, were selected retrospectively. Autopsy tissues, which were obtained after a median post-mortem interval of about ten hours, included GI sites from esophagus to rectum, liver, skin and lymphoid organs including spleen. Autopsy specimens were bisected, with one portion flash-frozen in liquid nitrogen and the remainder formalin-fixed, and GI outer muscle layers were removed. To extract genomic DNA from frozen tissues, either the Mag-Bind Blood & Tissue DNA HDQ 96 Kit on a Chemagic 360 or the DNeasy Blood & Tissue Kit was used. Because of concern about red blood cell contamination, extracted DNA was further purified using the Genomic DNA Clean & Concentrator-25 kit. The clonotype originates from a woman aged 18-49 years with breast cancer. Sequences were derived from tissue from the right colon, sampled at autopsy.

The base sequence is TGTGCCTGGAGTGGAGGGACAGGGGTCCTAAGCACAGATACGCAGTATTTT. Its protein product is CAWSGGTGVLSTDTQYF. This receptor chain uses TRBV30 and TRBJ2-3, with TRBD1 identical over 10 junction bases. The junction shows trimming of 1 base on V and 0 bases on J, and the gene matches do not reach 7 bases of it. The germline V gene (reference sequence) provides CDR1 GTSNPN and CDR2 SVGIG. Taken from cysteine to phenylalanine, the CDR3 has 17 residues. Just the 51-base CDR3 DNA is kept, in frame starting at base 1.